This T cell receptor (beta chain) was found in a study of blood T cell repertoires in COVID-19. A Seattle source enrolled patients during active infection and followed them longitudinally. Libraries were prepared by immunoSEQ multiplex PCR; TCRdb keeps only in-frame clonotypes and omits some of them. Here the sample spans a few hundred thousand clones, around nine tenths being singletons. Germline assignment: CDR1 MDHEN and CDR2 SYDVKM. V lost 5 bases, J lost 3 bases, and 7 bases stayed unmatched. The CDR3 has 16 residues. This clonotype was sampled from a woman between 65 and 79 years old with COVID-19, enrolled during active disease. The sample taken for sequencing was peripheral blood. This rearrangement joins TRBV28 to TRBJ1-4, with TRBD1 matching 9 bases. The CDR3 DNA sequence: TGTGCCAGCAGTAAGGACAGGGGTAGGGCTAATGAAAAACTGTTTTTT. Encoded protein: CASSKDRGRANEKLFF.